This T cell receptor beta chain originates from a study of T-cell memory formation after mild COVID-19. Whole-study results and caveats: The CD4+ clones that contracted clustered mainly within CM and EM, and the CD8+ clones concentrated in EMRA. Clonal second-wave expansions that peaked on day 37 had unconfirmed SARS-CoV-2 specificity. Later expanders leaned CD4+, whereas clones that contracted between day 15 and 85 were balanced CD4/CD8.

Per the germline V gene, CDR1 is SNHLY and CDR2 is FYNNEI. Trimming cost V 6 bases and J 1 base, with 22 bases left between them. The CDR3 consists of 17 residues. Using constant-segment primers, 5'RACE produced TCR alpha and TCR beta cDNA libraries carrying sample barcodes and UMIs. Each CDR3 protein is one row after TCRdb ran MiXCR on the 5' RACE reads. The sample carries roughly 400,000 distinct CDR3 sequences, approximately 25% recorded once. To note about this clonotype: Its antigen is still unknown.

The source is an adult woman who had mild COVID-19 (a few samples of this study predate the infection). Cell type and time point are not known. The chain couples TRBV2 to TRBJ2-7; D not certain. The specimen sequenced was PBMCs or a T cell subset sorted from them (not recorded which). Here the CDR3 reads CASRDPNGWRQSYEQYF. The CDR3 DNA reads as TGTGCCAGCAGGGACCCTAACGGATGGCGGCAATCCTACGAGCAGTACTTC. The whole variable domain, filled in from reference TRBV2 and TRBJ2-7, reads EPEVTQTPSHQVTQMGQEVILRCVPISNHLYFYWYRQILGQKVEFLVSFYNNEISEKSEIFDDQFSVERPDGSNFTLKIRSTKLEDSAMYFCASRDPNGWRQSYEQYFGPGTRLTVT.